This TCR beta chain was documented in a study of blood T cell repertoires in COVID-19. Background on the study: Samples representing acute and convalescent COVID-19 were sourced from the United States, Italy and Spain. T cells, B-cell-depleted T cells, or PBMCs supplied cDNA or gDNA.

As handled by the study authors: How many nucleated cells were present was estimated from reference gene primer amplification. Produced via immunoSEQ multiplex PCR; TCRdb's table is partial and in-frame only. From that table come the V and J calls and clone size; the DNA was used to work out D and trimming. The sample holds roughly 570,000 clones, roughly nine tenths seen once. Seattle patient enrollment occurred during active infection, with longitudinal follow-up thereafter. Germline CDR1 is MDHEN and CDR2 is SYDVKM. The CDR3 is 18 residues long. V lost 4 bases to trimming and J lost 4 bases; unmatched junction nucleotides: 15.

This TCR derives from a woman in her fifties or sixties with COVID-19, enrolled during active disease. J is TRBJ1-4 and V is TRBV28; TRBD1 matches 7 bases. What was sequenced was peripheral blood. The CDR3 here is CASSWASTGARGNEKLFF. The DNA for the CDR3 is TGTGCCAGCAGTTGGGCCTCTACAGGGGCGCGGGGTAATGAAAAACTGTTTTTT.